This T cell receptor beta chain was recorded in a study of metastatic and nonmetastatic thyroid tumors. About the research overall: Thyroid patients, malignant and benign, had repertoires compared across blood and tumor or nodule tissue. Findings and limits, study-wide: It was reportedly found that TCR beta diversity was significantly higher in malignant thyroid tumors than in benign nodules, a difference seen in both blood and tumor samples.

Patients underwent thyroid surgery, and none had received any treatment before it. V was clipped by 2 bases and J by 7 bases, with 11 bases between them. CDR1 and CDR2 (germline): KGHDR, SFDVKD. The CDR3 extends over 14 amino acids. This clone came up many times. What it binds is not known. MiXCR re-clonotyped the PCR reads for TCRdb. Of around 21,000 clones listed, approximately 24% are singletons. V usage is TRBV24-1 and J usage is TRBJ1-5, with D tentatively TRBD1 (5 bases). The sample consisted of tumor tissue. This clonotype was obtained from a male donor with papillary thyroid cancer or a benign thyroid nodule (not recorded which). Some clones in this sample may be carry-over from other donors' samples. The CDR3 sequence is CATSDWGSGQPQHF. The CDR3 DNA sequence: TGTGCCACCAGTGATTGGGGGTCGGGACAGCCCCAGCATTTT.